Listed below are T cell receptor beta chains from one sample, sequenced in a study of cytomegalovirus exposure and HLA in healthy donors. This table comes from immunoSEQ multiplex PCR, and its TCRdb copy is limited to in-frame clones, with some not included. The sample gives 200,000 to 250,000 clones, roughly 78% of which show up once; under 0.6% is in the top ten. Sequencing was done on a sample of PBMCs. The receptor set was obtained from a boy between 10 and 17 years old in good health and CMV-seronegative. CDR3s include the opening cysteine and the closing phenylalanine or tryptophan. Fields, in order: V gene, D gene, J gene, clone size, CDR3 protein, CDR3 DNA. A D gene is named only where the DNA matches it firmly. Size is stated for part of the rows, as once, few or many counts, or as a class when the clone is expanded.

>TRBV27|NA|TRBJ2-3|NA
CASSLVLANTQYF
TGTGCCAGCAGTTTAGTACTAGCAAATACGCAGTATTTT
>TRBV5-1|TRBD1|TRBJ2-4|few
CASSQGTGNIQYF
TGCGCCAGCAGCCAAGGGACAGGAAACATTCAGTACTTC
>TRBV5-1|TRBD2|TRBJ2-1|NA
CASSPGLAAYNEQFF
TGCGCCAGCAGCCCGGGACTAGCGGCCTACAATGAGCAGTTCTTC
>TRBV7-9|TRBD1|TRBJ2-3|NA
CASSGTGTGGGDTQYF
TGTGCCAGCAGCGGAACCGGGACAGGGGGAGGAGATACGCAGTATTTT
>TRBV9|NA|TRBJ2-7|NA
CASSVGDRKNEQYF
TGTGCCAGCAGCGTAGGAGACAGGAAAAACGAGCAGTACTTC
>TRBV19|NA|TRBJ1-1|once
CASSVINTEAFF
TGTGCCAGTAGTGTAATTAACACTGAAGCTTTCTTT
>TRBV12-2|NA|TRBJ1-1|few
CASRPPKVPGGVMNTEAFF
TGTGCAAGTCGCCCGCCGAAGGTCCCGGGGGGCGTTATGAACACTGAAGCTTTCTTT
>TRBV7-2|NA|TRBJ2-1|NA
CASSLVHKVARHEQFF
TGTGCCAGCAGCTTAGTCCACAAGGTAGCGCGCCATGAGCAGTTCTTC
>TRBV7-7|NA|TRBJ1-2|NA
CASSLPTGDYGYTF
TGTGCTAGCAGCCTCCCGACAGGAGACTATGGCTACACCTTC
>TRBV6-1|NA|TRBJ1-5|few
CATSQGGHNQPQHF
TGTGCCACCTCTCAAGGCGGCCACAATCAGCCCCAGCATTTT
>TRBV4-1|TRBD2|TRBJ2-7|NA
CASSQDQAGGSYEQYF
TGCGCCAGCAGCCAAGATCAGGCGGGAGGCTCCTACGAGCAGTACTTC
>TRBV19|NA|TRBJ2-7|NA
CASSIRVAHEQYF
TGTGCCAGTAGTATCAGGGTTGCCCACGAGCAGTACTTC
>TRBV6-5|TRBD1|TRBJ1-1|NA
CASSYQGAYTEAFF
TGTGCCAGCAGTTACCAGGGGGCGTACACTGAAGCTTTCTTT
>TRBV27|TRBD2|TRBJ2-1|NA
CASSSSGSYNEQFF
TGTGCCAGCAGTTCCAGCGGGAGCTACAATGAGCAGTTCTTC
>TRBV5-4|TRBD1|TRBJ1-1|NA
CASNLWGTARLAFF
TGTGCCAGCAACTTATGGGGGACAGCCCGTTTAGCTTTCTTT
>TRBV7-6|TRBD1|TRBJ1-1|once
CASSIYRGFGTEAFF
TGTGCCAGCAGCATTTACAGGGGATTCGGCACTGAAGCTTTCTTT
>TRBV6-1|TRBD2|TRBJ2-7|few
CASSATAGRPNYEQYF
TGTGCCAGCAGTGCAACAGCGGGAAGACCTAACTACGAGCAGTACTTC
>TRBV27|NA|TRBJ1-5|NA
CASRGQPLSNQPQHF
TGTGCCAGCAGAGGACAGCCCCTTAGCAATCAGCCCCAGCATTTT
>TRBV2|TRBD1|TRBJ2-7|once
CASSEGQGSEQYF
TGTGCCAGCAGTGAGGGACAGGGAAGCGAGCAGTACTTC
>TRBV5-1|NA|TRBJ2-3|NA
CASSLEVGAGTDTQYF
TGCGCCAGCAGCTTGGAAGTGGGCGCTGGCACAGATACGCAGTATTTT
>TRBV28|TRBD1|TRBJ2-7|NA
CASSHRTGTGYEQYF
TGTGCCAGCAGTCACAGGACAGGGACAGGGTACGAGCAGTACTTC
>TRBV4-1|TRBD1|TRBJ1-6|NA
CASSLDPHAGGRSPLHF
TGCGCCAGCAGCCTGGACCCACATGCAGGGGGTCGTTCACCCCTCCACTTT
>TRBV13|TRBD1|TRBJ1-6|NA
CASSLGGTGAGGSPLHF
TGTGCCAGCAGCTTAGGGGGGACAGGGGCCGGGGGGTCACCCCTCCACTTT
>TRBV7-2|TRBD2|TRBJ2-7|NA
CASSLRSGGRYEQYF
TGTGCCAGCAGCTTAAGATCGGGAGGGAGGTACGAGCAGTACTTC
>TRBV19|NA|TRBJ1-2|NA
CASIPPAGGYGYTF
TGTGCCAGTATCCCCCCGGCGGGGGGGTATGGCTACACCTTC
>TRBV6-1|NA|TRBJ1-2|NA
CASSEASGRTGGYTF
TGTGCCAGCAGTGAAGCATCGGGGAGAACGGGTGGCTACACCTTC
>TRBV19|TRBD2|TRBJ2-7|NA
CASSIGLAGADEQYF
TGTGCCAGTAGTATCGGGCTAGCGGGAGCAGATGAGCAGTACTTC
>TRBV10-1|NA|TRBJ2-7|once
CASSVGRLAGEQYF
TGCGCCAGCAGTGTCGGTCGCTTAGCCGGCGAGCAGTACTTC
>TRBV6-5|NA|TRBJ2-7|NA
CASRRNMYEQYF
TGTGCCAGCAGACGAAACATGTACGAGCAGTACTTC
>TRBV13|NA|TRBJ1-1|NA
CASSFGGPEAFF
TGTGCCAGCAGCTTTGGAGGCCCCGAAGCTTTCTTT
>TRBV7-2|NA|TRBJ2-7|NA
CASSKSGAVYEQYF
TGTGCCAGCAGCAAATCGGGAGCCGTCTACGAGCAGTACTTC
>TRBV5-6|NA|TRBJ1-5|few
CASSVELNQPQHF
TGTGCCAGCAGCGTCGAGTTGAATCAGCCCCAGCATTTT
>TRBV7-2|NA|TRBJ2-5|once
CASSFRTPKTQYF
TGTGCCAGCAGCTTTCGGACTCCCAAGACCCAGTACTTC
>TRBV2|NA|TRBJ2-7|NA
CASTQGTREQYF
TGTGCCAGCACCCAGGGAACTCGAGAGCAGTACTTC
>TRBV11-1|TRBD2|TRBJ2-7|NA
CASSWTSGGSYEQYF
TGTGCCAGCAGCTGGACTAGCGGAGGCTCCTACGAGCAGTACTTC
>TRBV2|NA|TRBJ1-4|NA
CASSEGGRPEKLFF
TGTGCCAGCAGTGAGGGCGGGCGCCCCGAAAAACTGTTTTTT
>TRBV2|NA|TRBJ2-3|NA
CASSEGGGASTDTQYF
TGTGCCAGCAGTGAAGGTGGGGGGGCTAGCACAGATACGCAGTATTTT
>TRBV6-1|NA|TRBJ1-1|NA
CASMGGIGVAEAFF
TGTGCCAGCATGGGGGGGATAGGCGTCGCTGAAGCTTTCTTT
>TRBV2|TRBD2|TRBJ2-5|NA
CASSEYSSAASGQETQYF
TGTGCCAGCAGTGAATATTCTTCAGCGGCTAGCGGCCAAGAGACCCAGTACTTC
>TRBV6-6|NA|TRBJ2-1|NA
CASSSSDNEQFF
TGTGCCAGCAGTTCCTCCGACAATGAGCAGTTCTTC
>TRBV1|NA|TRBJ2-7|NA
CTSSQFRGAYEQYF
TGCACCAGCAGCCAATTCCGGGGTGCTTACGAGCAGTACTTC
>TRBV6-1|NA|TRBJ1-5|NA
CASSEVSASALQPQHF
TGTGCCAGCAGTGAAGTAAGCGCGTCAGCTCTTCAGCCCCAGCATTTT
>TRBV6-1|NA|TRBJ1-3|NA
CASSVYTGSSGNTIYF
TGTGCCAGCAGTGTCTATACAGGAAGCTCTGGAAACACCATATATTTT
>TRBV4-1|NA|TRBJ1-3|NA
CASSQDYLVQVSLSGNTIYF
TGCGCCAGCAGCCAAGACTACTTGGTACAGGTATCTCTCTCTGGAAACACCATATATTTT